What follows is one TCR beta chain and its context. Its target antigen remains unknown. One base away there is no much larger clone; base qualities are not given. Healthy HIV-negative adults with no recently reported acute infections or vaccinations were included as donors. Every donor was a Caucasian adult residing in Nashville, Tennessee, USA. CD4+ T cells were enriched by magnetic negative selection, after which naive cells were positively selected on CD45RA and the negative fraction was taken as the memory subset. Blood was collected by leukapheresis, and PBMCs were isolated by Ficoll-Histopaque density gradient centrifugation and then cryopreserved in liquid nitrogen vapor phase. Analytical flow cytometry was used to check the purity and quantity of every magnetically sorted T cell population. From each sorted fraction, genomic DNA was isolated and quantified by UV absorbance on a Nanodrop 2000c.

TCR CDR3 regions were amplified from genomic DNA by multiplex PCR using the deep immunoSEQ assay. Genomic DNA extracted from each cell subset was distributed evenly over all wells of several immunoSEQ 96-well plates, and each plate served as one replicate. For sorted subsets, 200 to 250 ng of genomic DNA, equivalent to some 33,000 T cell genomes, went into each replicate PCR. Purified libraries were measured with a Qubit 3.0 fluorometer, size-checked on a Bioanalyzer 2100, and measured again with the KAPA Library Quantification kit. Every immunoSEQ 96-well plate was sequenced on a dedicated single-read 150-cycle Illumina NextSeq 550 flow cell. Per the original workflow: Because the immunoSEQ output held only junctional sequences and lacked quality scores, the filtering could not match the filtering applied to full-length reads. To assign V/J genes and CDR3, sequences were annotated using PyIR, a Python wrapper for IgBLAST v1.9, with IMGT germline references. Any read was removed if the V/J assignment was weak (E-value above 1e-6), the CDR3 was missing, or the read contained stop codons, out-of-frame junctions, or ambiguous translated residues. V3J clonotypes were defined by identical inferred V gene, J gene, and CDR3 amino acid sequence. To compute the percentage overlap between repertoires, the number of shared unique clonotypes was divided by the size of the smaller repertoire. Three approaches were used to assess repertoire richness: RTK rarefaction, the Chao1 estimator, and Recon v2.1 estimates of unobserved clonotypes. Generation probabilities were computed with OLGA for all TCRbeta clonotypes obtained by the gDNA method from several donors. The source is immuneACCESS, and TCRdb retained only in-frame sequences with V and J called. Part of the clones is not carried over; for the studies checked, unresolved V genes explain less than half of this, and the remainder is unexplained. That table furnishes V, J and clone size, whereas the DNA furnished D and trimming. This sample is represented by about 1.1 million clones; 77% of them were singletons. The ten largest account for 0.89% of the sample.

This sample was included in a study of shared clonotypes between healthy human individuals (dated by TCRdb to about 2020). As for the study more broadly: A few men and two women, aged 18 to 49 years, made up the cohort. For each donor, three plates each were used for CD4 naive and CD4 memory, two plates were used for CD8 naive, and one plate was used for CD8 memory. To estimate repertoire size and how much clonotype sharing occurs between individuals, the study deeply sequenced the blood TCR repertoires of 5 or 6 healthy adults. To increase sequencing depth and limit assay-specific biases, different laboratories used diverse techniques to prepare libraries and sequence TCR repertoires. Between about 0.9 and 9 billion PBMCs per donor were obtained by leukapheresis.

The CDR3 covers 15 residues, taking in both the cysteine and the phenylalanine. The kept DNA is CDR3 alone, 45 bases in frame from the first base. CDR1 and CDR2, looked up from the germline V gene (reference sequence), are LNHDA and SQIVND. V gives up 1 base and J gives up 4 bases, and the segment between their germline ends measures 14 bases. The paper as a whole reports these results and caveats: Naive subsets generally had larger estimated clonotype richness than memory subsets did. Pairwise subsampling led to the expectation that sequencing depth would affect the degree of clonotype sharing among donors. Higher generation probabilities were observed for clonotypes shared by all four sorted-subset donors than for non-shared clonotypes. Sampling was limited to blood, and TCR repertoires in tissue likely differ from TCR repertoires in blood. Even with the large sequencing depth, rarefaction of the sorted-subset datasets indicated that sequencing was incomplete. About 4.5% of naive CD4, roughly 3.5% of naive CD8, about 2.1% of memory CD4, and 0.4% of memory CD8 clonotypes were shared across several donors. The small number of donors limited the genetic and exposure-history diversity represented.

This TCR was recovered from a man between 18 and 35 years old in good health. Some clones in this sample may be carry-over from other donors' samples. The receptor chain draws on TRBV19 and TRBJ2-7; the D gene identity is not certain. Sequenced: memory CD4+ T cells from PBMCs. The cell subset or site tag for this specimen amounts to: CD45RA-negative fraction. The CDR3 protein is CASSIAGVPGYEQYF. At the DNA level, the sequence is TGTGCCAGTAGTATAGCCGGAGTCCCAGGATACGAGCAGTACTTC.